The 23 T cell receptor beta chains listed next were all sequenced from one sample in a study of OX40 agonist ivuxolimab in advanced cancers. Profiling relied on immunoSEQ multiplex PCR, and the TCRdb table lists in-frame clones only, not all of them. The sample consists of around 70,000 clones, 85% of them appearing once. The sample here was CD4+ or CD8+ T cells sorted from blood, taken in a trial of the OX40 agonist ivuxolimab. All receptors derive from an adult with an advanced solid tumor such as melanoma, head and neck, liver or kidney cancer.

The CDR3: CASTGVLIEQFF. The CDR3 nucleotides read TGTGCCAGTACGGGGGTCCTAATTGAGCAGTTCTTC. V is TRBV28 and J is TRBJ2-1, with a weak D call TRBD2 (6 bases). The germline V gene encodes CDR1 MDHEN and CDR2 SYDVKM. The CDR3 covers 12 residues. V lost 9 bases to trimming and J lost 9 bases, with 15 bases between them.

The chain carries TRBV9 and TRBJ2-1, with a weak D call TRBD2 (6 bases). The V gene lost 4 bases and the J gene lost 1 base, with 12 bases spanning the gap. Germline CDR1 SGDLS, CDR2 YYNGEE. CDR3 size: 15 residues. CDR3 amino acids: CASSPRDLSYNEQFF. As DNA, the CDR3 is TGTGCCAGCAGCCCGAGGGACTTATCCTACAATGAGCAGTTCTTC.

V is TRBV5-6 and J is TRBJ2-3, with D tentatively TRBD1 (5 bases). The V gene lost 2 bases and the J gene lost 0 bases, with 10 bases spanning the gap. CDR3 length equals 15 residues. Per the germline V gene, CDR1 is SGHDT and CDR2 is YYEEEE. The CDR3 DNA reads as TGTGCCAGCAGCTTATACAGGAGTAGCACAGATACGCAGTATTTT. Amino acids: CASSLYRSSTDTQYF.

The chain is built from TRBV2 and TRBJ1-5, with D possibly matching TRBD1 (5 bases). This CDR3 region has 15 residues. Germline loops: CDR1 SNHLY, CDR2 FYNNEI. V lost 0 bases and J lost 3, with 9 bases in between. The DNA of the CDR3 is TGTGCCAGCAGTGAAGCGCGGGGGAACAATCAGCCCCAGCATTTT. As protein: CASSEARGNNQPQHF. Together with reference TRBV2 and TRBJ1-5, the CDR3 gives the full variable domain: EPEVTQTPSHQVTQMGQEVILRCVPISNHLYFYWYRQILGQKVEFLVSFYNNEISEKSEIFDDQFSVERPDGSNFTLKIRSTKLEDSAMYFCASSEARGNNQPQHFGDGTRLSIL.

This clone was counted only a few times. In DNA, the CDR3 is TGTGCCAGCAGCTTCGGAGTGGAGCAGTTCTTC. It translates to CASSFGVEQFF. The gene calls are TRBV5-5 and TRBJ2-1; D is unresolved. Per the germline V gene, CDR1 is SGHKS and CDR2 is YYEKEE (reference sequence). The CDR3 is made up of 11 amino acids. V was pared by 2 bases and J by 10 bases, with 7 bases between. The entire variable domain, with the rest obtained from reference TRBV5-5 and TRBJ2-1, is as follows: DAGVTQSPTHLIKTRGQQVTLRCSPISGHKSVSWYQQVLGQGPQFIFQYYEKEERGRGNFPDRFSARQFPNYSSELNVNALLLGDSALYLCASSFGVEQFFGPGTRLTVL.

The V gene is TRBV28, the J gene TRBJ2-7, with D hard to call. Germline CDR1 is MDHEN and CDR2 is SYDVKM. V lost 5 bases, J lost 6 bases, and 8 bases lay in between. The CDR3 totals 11 residues. CDR3 in DNA: TGTGCCAGCAGTGCTGTGGGCGAGCAGTACTTC. Encoded protein: CASSAVGEQYF. The full variable domain, rest sourced from reference TRBV28 and TRBJ2-7, is DVKVTQSSRYLVKRTGEKVFLECVQDMDHENMFWYRQDPGLGLRLIYFSYDVKMKEKGDIPEGYSVSREKKERFSLILESASTNQTSMYLCASSAVGEQYFGPGTRLTVT.

V and J are TRBV5-1 and TRBJ1-4, with TRBD1 matching over 11 bases. The length of the CDR3 is 17 residues. V was clipped by 3 bases and J by 7 bases; unmatched bases: 11. Germline CDR1 is SGHRS and CDR2 is YFSETQ. The CDR3 nucleotides read TGCGCCAGCAGCTCCGGACAGGGGGCCTCGGGTAGTGAAAAACTGTTTTTT. It is translated as CASSSGQGASGSEKLFF.

The V gene is TRBV29-1, the J gene TRBJ2-4; 12 bases map to TRBD2. V lost 4 bases, J lost 6 bases, and 7 bases stayed unmatched. The length of the CDR3 is 15 residues. Looked up from germline, CDR1 is SQVTM and CDR2 is ANQGSEA. CDR3 residues: CSVAPSGGVLNIQYF. The DNA for the CDR3 is TGCAGCGTTGCCCCTAGCGGGGGGGTGTTAAACATTCAGTACTTC.

The chain joins TRBV7-9 to TRBJ2-1; D is tentatively TRBD1 or TRBD2 (5 bases each). V shed 5 bases and J shed 12 bases, with 11 bases lying between them. Looked up from germline, CDR1 is SEHNR and CDR2 is FQNEAQ (reference sequence). CDR3 length: 11 amino acids. CDR3 nucleotide sequence: TGTGCCAGCAGCCTCCCGGGGCCGCAGTTCTTC. Translated: CASSLPGPQFF.

This chain links TRBV28 with TRBJ1-2; no clear D. V dropped 4 bases and J dropped 4 bases, with 13 bases sitting between them. Germline CDR1 and CDR2: MDHEN and SYDVKM. This CDR3 contains 14 residues. CDR3 nucleotide sequence: TGTGCCAGCAGTTCCCCCCCCGGGTCCTATGGCTACACCTTC. Its translation is CASSSPPGSYGYTF.

The V and J genes are TRBV28 and TRBJ2-2; D not resolved. Per germline, CDR1 MDHEN and CDR2 SYDVKM. The length of the CDR3 is 11 residues. V was shortened by 4 bases and J by 6 bases, with 3 bases between the two germline ends. For the CDR3, the DNA is TGTGCCAGCAGTTGGGCCGGGGAGCTGTTTTTT. It codes for CASSWAGELFF.

Notes on this clone: This sample also contains other DNA sequences that code for the same CDR3. The chain has TRBV18 and TRBJ2-2; no clear D. The ends were cut back, 2 bases at V and 3 bases at J, with 1 base in the middle. Germline CDR1 and CDR2: KGHSH and LQKENI. CDR3 length equals 12 residues. The CDR3 region is CASSPDTGELFF. Written as DNA, the CDR3 is TGTGCCAGCTCACCAGACACCGGGGAGCTGTTTTTT.

The chain couples TRBV5-4 to TRBJ1-2, with unresolved D. This CDR3 is built from 12 residues. From germline, CDR1 is SGHNT and CDR2 YYREEE (reference sequence). Trimming cost V 0 bases and J 7 bases, with 7 bases left between them. The CDR3 nucleotides are TGTGCCAGCAGCTTGGTTGGGGTTGGCTACACCTTC. Translated: CASSLVGVGYTF.

The V and J genes are TRBV4-3 and TRBJ2-3; the D call may be TRBD1 or TRBD2 (5 bases each). Germline values: CDR1 LGHNA, CDR2 YSLEER. The CDR3 runs 16 residues. V was cut by 0 bases and J by 7 bases, with 17 bases left in between. This CDR3 is CASSQEWDLTRNTQYF. The CDR3, as DNA: TGCGCCAGCAGCCAAGAATGGGACCTAACCCGAAATACGCAGTATTTT.

The rearrangement joins TRBV5-4 to TRBJ1-2, with TRBD1 matching over 8 bases. CDR1 is SGHNT and CDR2 is YYREEE in the germline V gene (reference sequence). V lost 0 bases to trimming and J lost 6 bases; unmatched junction nucleotides: 4. The CDR3 is 14 amino acids. For the CDR3, the DNA is TGTGCCAGCAGCTTGGTTTCGACAGGGGATGGCTACACCTTC. This gives the protein CASSLVSTGDGYTF.

This chain joins TRBV5-3 and TRBJ1-1, with D hard to call. TRBV5-3 is sorted into the ORF group, with uncertain function. The V and J ends lost 0 bases and 1 base respectively, with 10 bases between them. This CDR3 contains 15 residues. The CDR3: CARSLVLAENTEAFF. CDR3 coding DNA: TGTGCCAGAAGCTTGGTTTTGGCAGAGAACACTGAAGCTTTCTTT.

The chain couples TRBV5-6 to TRBJ1-2; D is ambiguous. V shed 1 base and J shed 2 bases, with 9 bases lying between them. The V gene's germline CDR1 is SGHDT and CDR2 YYEEEE. The CDR3 contains 14 residues. For the CDR3, the DNA is TGTGCCAGCAGCTTGATGGAGGCCAACTATGGCTACACCTTC. Translation: CASSLMEANYGYTF.

Concerning this clone: Other DNA sequences in the sample encode the same CDR3. The chain uses TRBV7-6 and TRBJ2-7; D uncertain. Trimming took 5 bases from V and 4 from J, leaving 9 bases between them. CDR3 length: 12 amino acids. CDR1 and CDR2 (germline): SGHVS, FNYEAQ. The CDR3 spells CASSPSPYEQYF. The CDR3, as DNA: TGTGCCAGCAGCCCCTCACCGTACGAGCAGTACTTC.

The V and J genes are TRBV6-1 and TRBJ2-6; either TRBD1 or TRBD2 may supply D (5 bases each). The germline V gene has CDR1 MNHNS and CDR2 SASEGT. The V end lost 8 bases, the J end lost 4 bases, and 15 bases lay between the germline ends. This CDR3 comprises 15 residues. The CDR3 DNA follows: TGTGCCAGCGACGAGGGGCAGGGAGGGGCCAACGTCCTGACTTTC. Translated: CASDEGQGGANVLTF.

The V gene is TRBV19, the J gene TRBJ2-2; D uncertain. Germline V gene lookup returns CDR1 LNHDA and CDR2 SQIVND (reference sequence). The CDR3 contains 15 residues. The V and J ends lost 8 bases and 7 bases respectively, with 20 bases between them. The CDR3 coding sequence is TGTGCCAGTTTTGATCAATTGTACGGGTTCGGGGAGCTGTTTTTT. This codes for CASFDQLYGFGELFF.

The V gene is TRBV19, the J gene TRBJ2-1, with D possibly being TRBD2 (6 bases). V lost 5 bases and J 5 bases, leaving 16 bases between the germline ends. This CDR3 is 15 amino acids long. From germline, CDR1 is LNHDA and CDR2 SQIVND (reference sequence). CDR3 region: CASSDPGLVNNEQFF. DNA for the CDR3: TGTGCCAGTAGTGACCCGGGACTCGTAAACAATGAGCAGTTCTTC. Full variable domain (outside the CDR3, taken from reference TRBV19 and TRBJ2-1): DGGITQSPKYLFRKEGQNVTLSCEQNLNHDAMYWYRQDPGQGLRLIYYSQIVNDFQKGDIAEGYSVSREKKESFPLTVTSAQKNPTAFYLCASSDPGLVNNEQFFGPGTRLTVL.

This clone was detected a few times. The chain combines TRBV6-5 with TRBJ2-2; 7 positions match TRBD2. Germline trimming cut 7 bases from V and 3 bases from J; bases unmatched to any gene: 5. CDR1 and CDR2 (germline): MNHEY, SVGAGI. The CDR3 loop spans 14 amino acids. Written as DNA, the CDR3 is TGTGCCAGCAAAAGGGAGGGCCACACCGGGGAGCTGTTTTTT. Its translation is CASKREGHTGELFF.

The gene calls are TRBV5-4 and TRBJ1-4, with 10 bases lining up with TRBD1. CDR3 length: 15 amino acids. With 3 bases clipped from V and 7 bases from J, the junction kept 6 bases outside the gene matches. Germline CDR1 and CDR2: SGHNT and YYREEE (reference sequence). The CDR3 protein is CASSSSGTGVEKLFF. CDR3 sequence (DNA): TGTGCCAGCAGCTCCTCCGGGACAGGGGTTGAAAAACTGTTTTTT.